One and the same sample provided the 27 T cell receptor beta chains below, sequenced in a study of long-term antiretroviral therapy in people with HIV. Survey-level resolution applied to immunoSEQ assay v3.0. Profiled with immunoSEQ multiplex PCR; TCRdb holds only in-frame clones, not every one. The sample lists some 19,000 clones; roughly four fifths were seen once. The source was unsorted PBMCs, collected 2.2 years after starting antiretroviral therapy. These receptors all stem from a man between 50 and 59 years old with HIV.

The V and J genes are TRBV6-1 and TRBJ2-6; 10 nucleotides agree with TRBD1. The J segment lost 3 bases and the V segment lost 1 base, leaving 12 bases of the junction unmatched. The CDR3 length is 20 residues. The V gene's germline CDR1 is MNHNS and CDR2 SASEGT. CDR3: CASSEGRRPGTGVGANVLTF. The DNA for the CDR3 is TGTGCCAGCAGTGAAGGCCGACGTCCCGGGACAGGGGTTGGGGCCAACGTCCTGACTTTC.

This clone has only a few counts. The gene calls are TRBV5-1 and TRBJ2-2; the match to TRBD1 covers 10 bases. Germline CDR1 SGHRS, CDR2 YFSETQ. Trimming removed 4 bases from V and 5 bases from J; junction bases left unmatched: 5. The CDR3 totals 15 residues. This CDR3 is CASSRTGGRTGELFF. In DNA form, the CDR3 reads TGCGCCAGCAGCCGGACAGGGGGAAGGACCGGGGAGCTGTTTTTT.

This chain uses TRBV6-5 with TRBJ2-7; no definite D call. This CDR3 has 13 amino acids. The germline V and J ends were trimmed by 8 bases and 2 bases, with 13 bases remaining between them. Germline V CDR1 and CDR2: MNHEY, SVGAGI. CDR3 protein: CASLRLGAYEQYF. The CDR3 DNA is TGTGCCAGCCTACGTCTCGGAGCCTACGAGCAGTACTTC.

The chain combines TRBV10-2 with TRBJ1-1; no definite D call. The germline V and J ends were trimmed by 0 bases and 0 bases, with 8 bases remaining between them. There are 15 residues in the CDR3. Per the germline V gene, CDR1 is WSHSY and CDR2 is SAAADI. The CDR3 spells CASSESPLLNTEAFF. Written as DNA, the CDR3 is TGCGCCAGCAGTGAGTCTCCCCTTCTGAACACTGAAGCTTTCTTT.

The CDR3 here is CASSPQGANTEAFF. The CDR3 nucleotides read TGCGCCAGCAGCCCACAGGGGGCGAACACTGAAGCTTTCTTT. The J gene is TRBJ1-1, the V gene TRBV4-3; 9 positions match TRBD1. Per germline, CDR1 LGHNA and CDR2 YSLEER. The CDR3 covers 14 residues. After removal of 4 bases from V and 1 base from J, the junction contained 1 base not matched to a gene.

The gene calls are TRBV7-9 and TRBJ2-1; a possible D gene is TRBD1 (6 bases). There are 17 residues in the CDR3. V dropped 1 base and J dropped 5 bases, with 18 bases sitting between them. Germline V gene data show CDR1 as SEHNR and CDR2 as FQNEAQ (reference sequence). The CDR3 sequence: CASSLEGDWGRDNEQFF. The DNA of the CDR3 is TGTGCCAGCAGCTTAGAGGGGGATTGGGGACGGGACAATGAGCAGTTCTTC.

The V call is TRBV2, the J call TRBJ2-7; D perhaps matches TRBD1 (6 bases). Per germline, CDR1 SNHLY and CDR2 FYNNEI. V lost 7 bases, J lost 2 bases, and 9 bases lay in between. This CDR3 is 12 amino acids long. CDR3 sequence (DNA): TGTGCCAGCAACGGACAGACCTACGAGCAGTACTTC. This codes for CASNGQTYEQYF.

This clone was counted between two and nine times. The chain employs TRBV6-5 and TRBJ2-7; D is unresolved. The CDR3 extends over 13 amino acids. The germline CDR1 and CDR2 sequences are MNHEY and SVGAGI. V lost 0 bases and J 6 bases, leaving 9 bases between the germline ends. Here the CDR3 reads CASSYSMVFEQYF. The CDR3 bases are TGTGCCAGCAGTTACTCGATGGTATTCGAGCAGTACTTC.

The CDR3 DNA sequence: TGCAGTGCTAGATGGGCCATTGAAGCTTTCTTT. This sequence encodes CSARWAIEAFF. The V and J genes are TRBV20-1 and TRBJ1-1; no clear D. The CDR3 has 11 amino acids. Germline assignment: CDR1 DFQATT and CDR2 SNEGSKA (reference sequence). Between the trimmed V and J ends, which lost 2 bases and 7 bases, there was a span of 8 bases.

This clone has more than one count but fewer than ten. The chain joins TRBV9 to TRBJ2-7; D uncertain. The germline V gene has CDR1 SGDLS and CDR2 YYNGEE. CDR3 length equals 14 residues. Trimming removed 0 bases from V and 6 bases from J, with 13 bases in between. This chain's CDR3 is CASSVAQVSREQYF. CDR3 in DNA: TGTGCCAGCAGCGTAGCTCAGGTGTCACGCGAGCAGTACTTC.

The rearrangement joins TRBV5-1 to TRBJ2-1; 12 bases match TRBD2. Germline CDR1 and CDR2: SGHRS and YFSETQ. The CDR3 extends over 16 amino acids. V lost 5 bases to trimming and J lost 4 bases; unmatched junction nucleotides: 7. The CDR3 is CASRWTSGAGYNEQFF. The CDR3 DNA reads TGCGCCAGCAGGTGGACTAGCGGGGCGGGTTACAATGAGCAGTTCTTC.

The chain is built from TRBV7-2 and TRBJ2-3, with 9 positions matching TRBD1. This CDR3 region has 14 residues. The junction had 1 base not matched to a gene; V was cut back by 5 bases and J by 1 base. Germline CDR1 is SGHTA and CDR2 is FQGNSA. The DNA of the CDR3 is TGTGCCAGCAGCCGGACAGGGGGCACAGATACGCAGTATTTT. Amino acid sequence: CASSRTGGTDTQYF.

The chain recombines TRBV27 with TRBJ1-2; D not certain. V gave up 6 bases and J gave up 3 bases, with 11 bases separating them. This CDR3 has 13 residues. Germline V gene sequence: CDR1 MNHEY, CDR2 SMNVEV (reference sequence). This chain's CDR3 is CASRPGIHYGYTF. CDR3 bases: TGTGCCAGCAGGCCGGGGATCCACTATGGCTACACCTTC.

The rearrangement links TRBV2 to TRBJ2-5; D gene unclear. The CDR3 has 17 residues. V was pared by 0 bases and J by 2 bases, with 16 bases between. Germline CDR1 reads SNHLY; CDR2 reads FYNNEI. The DNA for the CDR3 is TGTGCCAGCAGTGAAGCGCTTCTTGGTGCCAGGCAAGAGACCCAGTACTTC. This encodes CASSEALLGARQETQYF.

In its sample, this clone was seen a few times. J is TRBJ2-1 and V is TRBV7-2, with 7 bases fitting TRBD2. V lost 2 bases, J lost 4 bases, and 5 bases stayed unmatched. The CDR3 runs 15 residues. CDR1 and CDR2 (germline): SGHTA, FQGNSA. CDR3 sequence: CASSLSPSGYNEQFF. The CDR3 nucleotides read TGTGCCAGCAGCTTAAGTCCTAGCGGTTACAATGAGCAGTTCTTC.

This chain joins TRBV7-2 and TRBJ1-5; 9 bases match TRBD1. The CDR3 runs 16 residues. The junction had 7 bases not matched to a gene; V was cut back by 5 bases and J by 2 bases. The germline CDR1 and CDR2 sequences are SGHTA and FQGNSA. The chain's CDR3 is CASSLGTGGGNQPQHF. CDR3 sequence (DNA): TGTGCCAGCAGCCTAGGTACAGGGGGCGGCAATCAGCCCCAGCATTTT.

The gene calls are TRBV5-4 and TRBJ2-7, with TRBD2 matching over 7 bases. Germline CDR1 and CDR2: SGHNT and YYREEE (reference sequence). Unmatched junction bases numbered 7, after V lost 5 bases and J lost 5 bases. The CDR3 is 13 amino acids. CDR3 amino acids: CASSMRGMNEQYF. The CDR3 coding sequence is TGTGCCAGCAGTATGCGGGGGATGAACGAGCAGTACTTC.

This clone showed up just once. The chain carries TRBV19 and TRBJ2-3, with D perhaps being TRBD1 or TRBD2 (5 bases each). V was clipped by 2 bases and J by 5 bases, with 11 bases between them. This CDR3 spans 14 amino acids. Germline loops: CDR1 LNHDA, CDR2 SQIVND (reference sequence). Here the CDR3 reads CASSITGAEDTQYF. Here the CDR3 DNA reads TGTGCCAGTAGTATAACCGGGGCCGAAGATACGCAGTATTTT.

The count of this clone is one. The chain links TRBV7-8 to TRBJ1-4, with 7 bases fitting TRBD1. The CDR3 totals 17 residues. V lost 1 base, J lost 0 bases, and 5 bases stayed unmatched. CDR1 SGHVS and CDR2 FQNEAQ come from the germline V gene. The CDR3: CASSLGQGGATNEKLFF. The CDR3 DNA reads TGTGCCAGCAGCTTAGGGCAGGGGGGGGCAACTAATGAAAAACTGTTTTTT.

A few counts support this clone. J is TRBJ1-2 and V is TRBV7-3; D not certain. Germline assignment: CDR1 SGHTA and CDR2 FQGTGA. Trimming removed 1 base at V and 7 bases at J, with 10 bases between. CDR3 length equals 13 residues. For the CDR3, the DNA is TGTGCCAGCAGCTTAAGAAAGGGAGCTGGCTACACCTTC. Its protein product is CASSLRKGAGYTF.

The table lists this clone with a count of one. The chain couples TRBV9 to TRBJ2-5, with D maybe TRBD2 (5 bases). Looked up from germline, CDR1 is SGDLS and CDR2 is YYNGEE. CDR3 size: 14 residues. Trimming removed 0 bases at V and 5 bases at J, with 11 bases between. This chain's CDR3 is CASSVGGEMETQYF. The CDR3 nucleotides read TGTGCCAGCAGCGTAGGGGGAGAGATGGAGACCCAGTACTTC.

The chain joins TRBV6-6 to TRBJ1-5; 9 bases align to TRBD1. The CDR3 has 16 residues. Looked up from germline, CDR1 is MNHNY and CDR2 is SVGAGI (reference sequence). The V gene end was trimmed by 2 bases and the J gene end by 7 bases; junction bases not matched to a gene: 9. The chain's CDR3 is CASSYRLQGAGQPQHF. CDR3 coding DNA: TGTGCCAGCAGTTACCGCTTACAGGGGGCAGGGCAGCCCCAGCATTTT.

The chain carries TRBV10-3 and TRBJ1-2; 8 bases are shared with TRBD1. The CDR3 totals 13 residues. CDR1 and CDR2 (germline): ENHRY, SYGVKD. The trim removed 3 bases at V and 8 bases at J, leaving 5 bases unmatched. The CDR3 sequence is CAISDFDRGGYTF. CDR3 nucleotides: TGTGCCATCAGTGACTTCGACAGGGGAGGCTACACCTTC.

This sequence joins TRBV19 and TRBJ2-1, with D possibly being TRBD1 or TRBD2 (6 bases each). CDR3 length: 14 residues. V lost 3 bases to trimming and J lost 6 bases, with 12 bases between them. From germline, CDR1 is LNHDA and CDR2 SQIVND (reference sequence). Here the CDR3 DNA reads TGTGCCAGTAGTATTAGGGGGGACCCCAATGAGCAGTTCTTC. Translated, it gives CASSIRGDPNEQFF. The whole variable domain, remainder taken from reference TRBV19 and TRBJ2-1, is DGGITQSPKYLFRKEGQNVTLSCEQNLNHDAMYWYRQDPGQGLRLIYYSQIVNDFQKGDIAEGYSVSREKKESFPLTVTSAQKNPTAFYLCASSIRGDPNEQFFGPGTRLTVL.

This sequence joins TRBV7-8 and TRBJ1-5; 10 bases fit TRBD1. Trimming cost V 5 bases and J 5 bases; bases outside gene matches: 6. The CDR3 is 15 residues long. Germline loops: CDR1 SGHVS, CDR2 FQNEAQ. This chain's CDR3 is CASSPTGTGDQPQHF. The DNA of the CDR3 is TGTGCCAGCAGCCCGACCGGGACAGGGGATCAGCCCCAGCATTTT.

This clone was seen only a few times. The chain is built from TRBV4-2 and TRBJ1-5, with unresolved D. Per germline, CDR1 LGHNA and CDR2 YNFKEQ. The CDR3 is made up of 13 amino acids. V lost 0 bases and J 6 bases, leaving 6 bases between the germline ends. CDR3 amino acids: CASSQERAQPQHF. DNA of the CDR3: TGTGCCAGCAGCCAAGAGAGGGCTCAGCCCCAGCATTTT.

The J gene is TRBJ1-3, the V gene TRBV28, with D possibly matching TRBD1 (6 bases). The germline V gene has CDR1 MDHEN and CDR2 SYDVKM. This CDR3 spans 15 amino acids. Trimming shortened V by 3 bases and J by 2 bases, and 11 bases separated the two germline ends. The CDR3 DNA follows: TGTGCCAGCAGTTTGATAGGGGGGACTGGAAACACCATATATTTT. Translating it yields CASSLIGGTGNTIYF.